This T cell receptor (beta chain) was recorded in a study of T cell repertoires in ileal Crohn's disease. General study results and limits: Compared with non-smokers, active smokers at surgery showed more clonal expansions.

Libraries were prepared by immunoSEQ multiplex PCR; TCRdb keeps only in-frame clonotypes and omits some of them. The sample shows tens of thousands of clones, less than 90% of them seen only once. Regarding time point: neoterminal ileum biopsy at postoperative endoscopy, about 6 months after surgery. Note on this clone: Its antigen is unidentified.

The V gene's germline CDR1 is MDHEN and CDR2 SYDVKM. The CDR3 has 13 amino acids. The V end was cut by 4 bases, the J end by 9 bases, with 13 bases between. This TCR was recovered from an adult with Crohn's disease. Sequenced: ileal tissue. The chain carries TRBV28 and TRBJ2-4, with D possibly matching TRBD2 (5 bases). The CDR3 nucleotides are TGTGCCAGCAGTTCAGGACTCCGGGGCATTCAGTACTTC. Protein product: CASSSGLRGIQYF.